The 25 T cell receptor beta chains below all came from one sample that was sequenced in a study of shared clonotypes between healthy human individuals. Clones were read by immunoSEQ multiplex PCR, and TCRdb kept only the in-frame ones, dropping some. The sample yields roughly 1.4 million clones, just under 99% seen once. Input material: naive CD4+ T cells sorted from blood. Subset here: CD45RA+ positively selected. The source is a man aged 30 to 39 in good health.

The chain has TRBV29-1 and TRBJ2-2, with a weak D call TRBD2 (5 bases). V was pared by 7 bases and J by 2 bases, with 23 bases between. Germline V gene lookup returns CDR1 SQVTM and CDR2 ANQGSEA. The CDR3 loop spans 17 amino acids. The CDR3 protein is CSAGILGPGFNTGELFF. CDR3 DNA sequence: TGCAGCGCTGGAATACTAGGCCCTGGGTTTAACACCGGGGAGCTGTTTTTT.

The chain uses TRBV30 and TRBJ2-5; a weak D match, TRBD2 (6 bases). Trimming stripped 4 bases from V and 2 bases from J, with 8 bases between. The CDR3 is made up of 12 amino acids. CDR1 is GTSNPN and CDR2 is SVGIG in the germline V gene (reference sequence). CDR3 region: CAWNGGQETQYF. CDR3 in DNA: TGTGCCTGGAATGGAGGGCAAGAGACCCAGTACTTC. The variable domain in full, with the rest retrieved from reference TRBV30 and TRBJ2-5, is SQTIHQWPATLVQPVGSPLSLECTVEGTSNPNLYWYRQAAGRGLQLLFYSVGIGQISSEVPQNLSASRPQDRQFILSSKKLLLSDSGFYLCAWNGGQETQYFGPGTRLLVL.

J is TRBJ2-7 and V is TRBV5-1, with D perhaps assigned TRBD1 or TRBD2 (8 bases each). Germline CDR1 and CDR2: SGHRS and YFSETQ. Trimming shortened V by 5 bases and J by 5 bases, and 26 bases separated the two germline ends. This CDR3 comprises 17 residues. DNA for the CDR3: TGCGCCAGCAGTCCGGGGACAGGCGGGACTAGGATGAACGAGCAGTACTTC. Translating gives CASSPGTGGTRMNEQYF.

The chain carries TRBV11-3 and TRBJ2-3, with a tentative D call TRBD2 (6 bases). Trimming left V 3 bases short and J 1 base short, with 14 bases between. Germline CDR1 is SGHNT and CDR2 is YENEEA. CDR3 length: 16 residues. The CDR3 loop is CASSLGRLGGTDTQYF. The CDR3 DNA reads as TGTGCCAGCAGCTTGGGGCGACTAGGGGGCACAGATACGCAGTATTTT.

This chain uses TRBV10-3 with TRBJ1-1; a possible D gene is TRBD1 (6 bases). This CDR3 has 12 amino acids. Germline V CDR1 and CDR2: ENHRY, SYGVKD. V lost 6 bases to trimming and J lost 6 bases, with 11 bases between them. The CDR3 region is CAIRANRAEAFF. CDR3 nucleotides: TGTGCCATCAGGGCTAACAGGGCTGAAGCTTTCTTT.

CDR3 amino acids: CASSQSALWTGANVLTF. The CDR3, as DNA: TGCGCCAGCAGCCAATCTGCACTCTGGACCGGGGCCAACGTCCTGACTTTC. V and J are TRBV4-3 and TRBJ2-6; no clear D gene. CDR1 is LGHNA, CDR2 YSLEER, per germline. The CDR3 extends over 17 amino acids. Trimming shortened V by 2 bases and J by 4 bases, and 15 bases separated the two germline ends.

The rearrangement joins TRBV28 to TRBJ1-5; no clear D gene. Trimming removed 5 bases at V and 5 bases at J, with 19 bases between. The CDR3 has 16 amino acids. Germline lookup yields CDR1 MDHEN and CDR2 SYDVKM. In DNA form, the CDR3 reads TGTGCCAGCAGTCGGCTTTGGGGTAGTGAACATCAGCCCCAGCATTTT. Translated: CASSRLWGSEHQPQHF. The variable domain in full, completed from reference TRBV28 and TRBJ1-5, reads DVKVTQSSRYLVKRTGEKVFLECVQDMDHENMFWYRQDPGLGLRLIYFSYDVKMKEKGDIPEGYSVSREKKERFSLILESASTNQTSMYLCASSRLWGSEHQPQHFGDGTRLSIL.

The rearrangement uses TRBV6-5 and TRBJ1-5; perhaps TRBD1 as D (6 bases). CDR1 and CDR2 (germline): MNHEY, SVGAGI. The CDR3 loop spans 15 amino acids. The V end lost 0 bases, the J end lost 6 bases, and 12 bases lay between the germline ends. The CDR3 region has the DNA TGTGCCAGCAGTTACTCGACAGGTTTCGGTCAGCCCCAGCATTTT. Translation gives CASSYSTGFGQPQHF.

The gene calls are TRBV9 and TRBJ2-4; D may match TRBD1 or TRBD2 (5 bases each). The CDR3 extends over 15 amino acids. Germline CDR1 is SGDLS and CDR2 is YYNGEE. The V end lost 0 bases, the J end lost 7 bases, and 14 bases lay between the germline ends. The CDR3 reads CASSVDGTRANIQYF. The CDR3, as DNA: TGTGCCAGCAGCGTAGACGGGACGCGTGCGAACATTCAGTACTTC.

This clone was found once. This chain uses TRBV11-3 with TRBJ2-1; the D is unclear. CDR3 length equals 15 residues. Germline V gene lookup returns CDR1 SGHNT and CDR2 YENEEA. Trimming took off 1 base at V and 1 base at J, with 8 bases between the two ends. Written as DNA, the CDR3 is TGTGCCAGCAGCTTAGTGGCCGTATCCTACAATGAGCAGTTCTTC. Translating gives CASSLVAVSYNEQFF.

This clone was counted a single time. The CDR3 nucleotides read TGTGCCAGCAGCTTAGCCCCTAGCGGATCCTACGAGCAGTACTTC. The encoded protein is CASSLAPSGSYEQYF. The chain joins TRBV7-2 to TRBJ2-7, with 7 bases lining up with TRBD2. Germline CDR1 and CDR2: SGHTA and FQGNSA. The CDR3 totals 15 residues. V was clipped by 0 bases and J by 1 base; unmatched bases: 3.

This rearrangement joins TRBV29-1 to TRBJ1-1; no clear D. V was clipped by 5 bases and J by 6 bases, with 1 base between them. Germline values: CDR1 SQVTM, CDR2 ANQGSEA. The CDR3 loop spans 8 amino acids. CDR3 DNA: TGCAGCGTTCCTGAAGCTTTCTTT. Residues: CSVPEAFF.

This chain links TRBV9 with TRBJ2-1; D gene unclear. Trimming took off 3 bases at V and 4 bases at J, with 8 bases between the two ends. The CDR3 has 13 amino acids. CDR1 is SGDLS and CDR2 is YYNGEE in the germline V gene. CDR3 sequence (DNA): TGTGCCAGCAGCGCCCTAGTTTACAATGAGCAGTTCTTC. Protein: CASSALVYNEQFF.

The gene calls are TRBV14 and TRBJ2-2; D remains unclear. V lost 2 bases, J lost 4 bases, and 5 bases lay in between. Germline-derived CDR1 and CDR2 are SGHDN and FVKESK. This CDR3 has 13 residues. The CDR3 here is CASSQFGTGELFF. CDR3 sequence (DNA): TGTGCCAGCAGCCAATTTGGCACCGGGGAGCTGTTTTTT.

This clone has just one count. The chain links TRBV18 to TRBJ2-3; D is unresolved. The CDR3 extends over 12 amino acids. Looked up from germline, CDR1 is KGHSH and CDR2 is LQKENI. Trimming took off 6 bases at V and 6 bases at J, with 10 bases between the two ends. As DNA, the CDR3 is TGTGCCAGCTCCCGCCTAAGGGATACGCAGTATTTT. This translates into CASSRLRDTQYF. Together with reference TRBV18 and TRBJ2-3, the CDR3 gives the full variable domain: NAGVMQNPRHLVRRRGQEARLRCSPMKGHSHVYWYRQLPEEGLKFMVYLQKENIIDESGMPKERFSAEFPKEGPSILRIQQVVRGDSAAYFCASSRLRDTQYFGPGTRLTVL.

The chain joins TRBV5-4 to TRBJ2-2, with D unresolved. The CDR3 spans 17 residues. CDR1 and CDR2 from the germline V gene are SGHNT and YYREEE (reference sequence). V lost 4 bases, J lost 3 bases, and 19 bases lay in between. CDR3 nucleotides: TGTGCCAGCAGCCGTCCTGGTCGGCCCCTGGACACCGGGGAGCTGTTTTTT. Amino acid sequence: CASSRPGRPLDTGELFF.

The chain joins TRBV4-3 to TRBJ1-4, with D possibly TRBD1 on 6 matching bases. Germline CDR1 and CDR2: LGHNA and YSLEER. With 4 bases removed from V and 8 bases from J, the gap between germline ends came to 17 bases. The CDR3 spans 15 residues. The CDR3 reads CASSPQIGGGEKLFF. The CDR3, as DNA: TGCGCCAGCAGCCCCCAAATAGGAGGGGGGGAAAAACTGTTTTTT.

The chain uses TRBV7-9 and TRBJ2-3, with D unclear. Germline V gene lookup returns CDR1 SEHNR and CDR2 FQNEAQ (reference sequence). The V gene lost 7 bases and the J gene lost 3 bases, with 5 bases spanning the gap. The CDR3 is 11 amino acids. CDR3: CASTRTDTQYF. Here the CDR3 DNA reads TGTGCCAGCACACGGACAGATACGCAGTATTTT.

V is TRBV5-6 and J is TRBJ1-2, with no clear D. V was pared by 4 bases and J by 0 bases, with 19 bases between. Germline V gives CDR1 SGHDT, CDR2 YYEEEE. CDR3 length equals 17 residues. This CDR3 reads CASSPGRGGRPNYGYTF. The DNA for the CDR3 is TGTGCCAGCAGCCCTGGACGGGGAGGTCGGCCTAACTATGGCTACACCTTC.

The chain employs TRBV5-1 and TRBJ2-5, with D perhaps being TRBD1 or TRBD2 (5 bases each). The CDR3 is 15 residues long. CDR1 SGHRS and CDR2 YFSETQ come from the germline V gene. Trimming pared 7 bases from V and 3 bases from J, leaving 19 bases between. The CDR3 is CASSNGAGIEETQYF. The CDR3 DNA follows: TGCGCCAGCTCCAATGGGGCGGGCATAGAAGAGACCCAGTACTTC.

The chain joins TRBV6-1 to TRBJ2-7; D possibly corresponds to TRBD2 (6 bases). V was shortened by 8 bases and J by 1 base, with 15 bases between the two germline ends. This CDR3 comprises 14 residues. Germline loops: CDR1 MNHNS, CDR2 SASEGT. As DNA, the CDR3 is TGTGCCAGCTCCTCCAGCGGGTGGTCCTACGAGCAGTACTTC. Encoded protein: CASSSSGWSYEQYF.

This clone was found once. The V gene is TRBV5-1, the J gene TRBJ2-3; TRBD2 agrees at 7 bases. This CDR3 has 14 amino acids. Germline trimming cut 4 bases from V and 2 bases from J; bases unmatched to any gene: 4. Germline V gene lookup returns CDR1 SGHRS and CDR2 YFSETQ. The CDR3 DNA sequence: TGCGCCAGCAGCATGGGACTAAACACAGATACGCAGTATTTT. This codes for CASSMGLNTDTQYF.

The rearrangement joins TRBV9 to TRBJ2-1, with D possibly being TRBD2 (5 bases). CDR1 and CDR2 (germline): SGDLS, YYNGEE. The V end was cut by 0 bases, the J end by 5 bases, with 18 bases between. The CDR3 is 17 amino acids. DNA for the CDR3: TGTGCCAGCAGCGTAGGCCCCACCGGGCGGGCTCACAATGAGCAGTTCTTC. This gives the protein CASSVGPTGRAHNEQFF.

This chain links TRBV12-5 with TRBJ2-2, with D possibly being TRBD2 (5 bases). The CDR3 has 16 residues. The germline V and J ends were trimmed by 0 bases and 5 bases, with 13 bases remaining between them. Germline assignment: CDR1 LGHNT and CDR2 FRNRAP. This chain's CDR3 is CASGLVTGRRTGELFF. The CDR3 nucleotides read TGTGCTAGTGGTTTGGTAACGGGGAGAAGGACCGGGGAGCTGTTTTTT.

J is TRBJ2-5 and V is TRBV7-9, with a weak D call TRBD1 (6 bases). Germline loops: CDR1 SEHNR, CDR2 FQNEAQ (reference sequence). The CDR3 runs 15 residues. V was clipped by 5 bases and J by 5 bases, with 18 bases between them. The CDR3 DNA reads TGTGCCAGCAGCGGGAAACAGGGATTGGGGGAGACCCAGTACTTC. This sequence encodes CASSGKQGLGETQYF.